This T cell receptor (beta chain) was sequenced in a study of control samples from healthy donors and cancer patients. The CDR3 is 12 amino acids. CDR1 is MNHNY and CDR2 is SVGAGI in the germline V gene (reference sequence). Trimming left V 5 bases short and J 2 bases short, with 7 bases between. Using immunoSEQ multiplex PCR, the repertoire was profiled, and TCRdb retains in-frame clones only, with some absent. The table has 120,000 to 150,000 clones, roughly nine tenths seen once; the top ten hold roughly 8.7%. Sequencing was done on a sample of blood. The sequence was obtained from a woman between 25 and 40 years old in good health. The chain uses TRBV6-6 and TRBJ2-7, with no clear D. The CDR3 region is CASSPRTYEQYF. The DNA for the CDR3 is TGTGCCAGCAGTCCCCGTACCTACGAGCAGTACTTC.